This TCR beta chain was captured by sequencing in a study of T-cell memory formation after mild COVID-19. Findings of the study overall: Clonal second-wave expansions that peaked on day 37 had unconfirmed SARS-CoV-2 specificity. Certain responding clones were present in pre-infection memory, suggesting participation of cross-reactive memory. Clones which contracted sat mainly in CM and EM if CD4+, and in EMRA if CD8+.

On this clonotype: What it recognizes is unknown. A junction boundary mismatches the germline segment, possibly from a read error.

CDR1 and CDR2 (germline): MNHNY, SVGAGI (reference sequence). This CDR3 is built from 12 residues. Constant-segment-primed 5'RACE gave TCR alpha and TCR beta cDNA libraries with sample barcodes and UMIs. A single record per CDR3 protein comes from TCRdb applying MiXCR to the 5' RACE reads. The profile shows tens of thousands of distinct CDR3 sequences, approximately 25% of them singletons. The chain employs TRBV6-6 and TRBJ2-1; 7 bases fit TRBD2. This clonotype originated in a man younger than 30 who had mild COVID-19 (a few samples of this study predate the infection). Cell type and time point are not known. The sample taken for sequencing was PBMCs or a T cell subset sorted from them (not recorded which). The CDR3 bases are TGTGCCAGCAGCCGCGGGGGACCGACGAGAGGCTTC. Residues: CASSRGGPTRGF.